The 13 T cell receptor beta chains in this list originate from one sample, sequenced in a study of cytomegalovirus exposure and HLA in healthy donors. The study ran its PCR with 60 Vbeta and 13 Jbeta primers. TCRdb keeps only in-frame clones here, not all; method: immunoSEQ multiplex PCR. The repertoire holds 150,000 to 200,000 clones, with more than 70% as singletons. The source material was PBMCs. The receptors derive from a boy between 10 and 17 years old in good health and CMV-seronegative.

This clone was counted a single time. The rearrangement links TRBV27 to TRBJ1-1, with D perhaps TRBD1 (5 bases). Trimming cost V 7 bases and J 0 bases, with 12 bases left between them. Germline V gene data show CDR1 as MNHEY and CDR2 as SMNVEV (reference sequence). CDR3 length: 14 residues. The CDR3 sequence: CASTHDRLNTEAFF. The CDR3 bases are TGTGCCAGCACCCATGACAGACTGAACACTGAAGCTTTCTTT.

The V and J genes are TRBV15 and TRBJ2-2; TRBD2 aligns across 11 bases. The V gene end was trimmed by 4 bases and the J gene end by 4 bases; junction bases not matched to a gene: 8. The CDR3 contains 17 residues. The V gene's germline CDR1 is LNHNV and CDR2 YYDKDF (reference sequence). CDR3 region: CATSTSSGGAGTGELFF. CDR3 coding DNA: TGTGCCACCAGCACCAGTAGCGGGGGGGCGGGCACCGGGGAGCTGTTTTTT.

This clone came up once. The chain has TRBV5-5 and TRBJ1-5, with no clear D. CDR1 is SGHKS, CDR2 YYEKEE, per germline (reference sequence). The CDR3 has 11 residues. Trimming removed 3 bases from V and 9 bases from J, with 7 bases in between. The CDR3 DNA reads as TGTGCCAGCAGCTCCCATCCGCCCCAGCATTTT. Protein: CASSSHPPQHF.

V is TRBV4-3 and J is TRBJ1-2; tentatively, D is TRBD1 (5 bases). Germline V gene lookup returns CDR1 LGHNA and CDR2 YSLEER. Between the trimmed V and J ends, which lost 6 bases and 0 bases, there was a span of 14 bases. The length of the CDR3 is 15 residues. In DNA form, the CDR3 reads TGCGCCAGCAGTCTCCGGCGGGACTCTAACTATGGCTACACCTTC. Translation: CASSLRRDSNYGYTF.

This clone is a singleton in its sample. This chain uses TRBV5-6 with TRBJ1-1; D unresolved. V lost 6 bases, J lost 6 bases, and 9 bases lay in between. The CDR3 sequence is 11 residues long. Per the germline V gene, CDR1 is SGHDT and CDR2 is YYEEEE. CDR3 protein: CASNLRAEAFF. CDR3 coding DNA: TGTGCCAGCAACTTACGGGCTGAAGCTTTCTTT.

This chain joins TRBV5-4 and TRBJ2-1, with unresolved D. This CDR3 has 13 amino acids. The V end was cut by 4 bases, the J end by 9 bases, with 14 bases between. CDR1 and CDR2 from the germline V gene are SGHNT and YYREEE (reference sequence). CDR3 coding DNA: TGTGCCAGCAGCACTACGCCCTATTCTGAGCAGTTCTTC. It is translated as CASSTTPYSEQFF.

The V and J genes are TRBV15 and TRBJ1-4, with a tentative D call TRBD1 (5 bases). CDR1 and CDR2 from the germline V gene are LNHNV and YYDKDF (reference sequence). V dropped 0 bases and J dropped 5 bases, with 10 bases sitting between them. The CDR3 sequence is 15 residues long. CDR3 amino acids: CATSRDQGWNEKLFF. CDR3 nucleotide sequence: TGTGCCACCAGCAGAGATCAGGGCTGGAATGAAAAACTGTTTTTT.

This chain joins TRBV27 and TRBJ2-1; D might be TRBD2 (6 bases). Trimming removed 3 bases at V and 2 bases at J, with 11 bases between. The CDR3 runs 15 residues. In germline, CDR1 is MNHEY, CDR2 SMNVEV (reference sequence). The CDR3 here is CASSLLLAPYNEQFF. As DNA, the CDR3 is TGTGCCAGCAGTTTGTTACTAGCTCCCTACAATGAGCAGTTCTTC.

This sequence joins TRBV27 and TRBJ1-2, with D unresolved. Trimming left V 3 bases short and J 1 base short, with 9 bases between. CDR1 MNHEY and CDR2 SMNVEV come from the germline V gene (reference sequence). This CDR3 is built from 14 residues. CDR3 bases: TGTGCCAGCAGTTTGTCCGGAGGTAACTATGGCTACACCTTC. It translates to CASSLSGGNYGYTF.

This chain links TRBV7-9 with TRBJ2-2, with 9 bases that match TRBD2. CDR1 and CDR2 (germline): SEHNR, FQNEAQ (reference sequence). The CDR3 is 16 residues long. V dropped 5 bases and J dropped 6; count of bases not matched to a gene: 10. Here the CDR3 DNA reads TGTGCCAGCAGCAAAGACGGACTAGCGAGGGCCGGGGAGCTGTTTTTT. The encoded protein is CASSKDGLARAGELFF.

The V call is TRBV7-2, the J call TRBJ1-1; 7 bases align to TRBD1. Germline V gene sequence: CDR1 SGHTA, CDR2 FQGNSA. This CDR3 contains 15 residues. The V and J ends lost 5 bases and 4 bases, in that order; junction bases with no gene match: 10. The chain's CDR3 is CASSLAPPGGTEAFF. The CDR3 DNA reads as TGTGCCAGCAGCCTCGCCCCCCCAGGGGGCACTGAAGCTTTCTTT.

This clone occurred a few times. The chain recombines TRBV5-1 with TRBJ1-1; no firm D call. CDR3 length: 12 amino acids. V lost 4 bases to trimming and J lost 4 bases, with 8 bases between them. The germline CDR1 and CDR2 sequences are SGHRS and YFSETQ. CDR3 DNA: TGCGCCAGCAGCCCTCCGGGCACTGAAGCTTTCTTT. It codes for CASSPPGTEAFF.

The rearrangement links TRBV6-4 to TRBJ2-5; a possible D gene is TRBD1 (6 bases). CDR1 and CDR2 from the germline V gene are MRHNA and SNTAGT. The CDR3 is made up of 14 amino acids. The germline V and J ends were trimmed by 5 bases and 5 bases, with 15 bases remaining between them. The CDR3 nucleotides are TGTGCCAGCAGTAGCCAACCAGGGGTCGAGACCCAGTACTTC. Translation gives CASSSQPGVETQYF.